The table lists the clone carrying this T cell receptor beta chain with a count of one. Its antigen is as yet unknown. Trimming took off 2 bases at V and 2 bases at J, with 17 bases between the two ends. The CDR3 length is 17 residues. Germline assignment: CDR1 SGHTA and CDR2 FQGNSA. Healthy people donating bone marrow made up the donors. Primers: 60 Vbeta forward and 13 Jbeta reverse. TCRdb keeps only in-frame clones here, not all; method: immunoSEQ multiplex PCR. The sample has 150,000 to 200,000 clones, approximately 80% seen once. This sample stems from a study of cytomegalovirus exposure and HLA in healthy donors. Findings and caveats of the study: The productive fraction for most TCR beta V segments was about 87% or about 30% in an earlier analysis.

This sequence joins TRBV7-2 and TRBJ2-3; a weak D match, TRBD2 (5 bases). The TCR comes from a woman in her twenties or thirties in good health and CMV-seropositive. Sample: PBMCs. CDR3 in DNA: TGTGCCAGCAGCTTAAGCGGCGGCGGACGATTCACAGATACGCAGTATTTT. This sequence encodes CASSLSGGGRFTDTQYF.